This TCR beta chain was sequenced in a study of T cells in Graves' hyperthyroidism and ophthalmopathy. Study at large: It was at initial diagnosis, before any treatment, that peripheral blood was collected.

Ten or more counts support this clonotype. Its antigen is unknown. With 6 bases clipped from V and 6 bases from J, the junction kept 11 bases outside the gene matches. The CDR3 sequence is 16 residues long. Per germline, CDR1 MNHEY and CDR2 SMNVEV (reference sequence). Ophthalmopathy patients all had a Clinical Activity Score of at least 3, a NOSPECS grade of at least 4 and disease under 3 months old. Diagnoses were made from clinical symptoms, serum measures (thyroxine and TRAb), thyroid ultrasound and orbital computed tomography. There were TCR beta CDR3 regions amplified from RNA transcripts. An initial round of RT-PCR targeting the TCR CDR3 relied on the HTBI primer set. A single record per CDR3 protein comes from TCRdb applying MiXCR to the multiplex PCR reads. Of over 500,000 distinct CDR3 sequences in the sample, about a sixth were seen once. The study's findings and limits: The blood repertoire included most of the expanded thyroid clonotypes above 0.001.

The source of this sequence is a woman between 18 and 29 years old with Graves' ophthalmopathy. Sample: blood. This chain connects TRBV27 to TRBJ2-1; 10 bases align to TRBD1. The CDR3 is CASSLRGTGAGNEQFF. DNA of the CDR3: TGTGCCAGCAGCCTAAGAGGGACAGGGGCTGGCAATGAGCAGTTCTTC.